This T cell receptor beta chain was recorded in a study of glioma-infiltrating T cells. Findings of the study overall: Above-expected tissue-blood divergence occurred in all gliomas, most in low-grade ones.

As concerns this clonotype: The antigen is unknown.

The iRepertoire nested amplicon-rescue multiplex PCR amplified TCR alpha and beta CDR3s from RNA. TCRdb itself ran the multiplex PCR reads through MiXCR, one entry per CDR3 protein. The repertoire holds 100,000 to 150,000 distinct CDR3 sequences, roughly 20% seen once, with 12% to 15% in the top ten. Sequenced material: glioma tissue, nonneoplastic brain tissue, or PBMCs (not recorded which). This sequence was found in a human donor with low-grade glioma or glioblastoma, undergoing nonglioma brain surgery, or in good health (not recorded which).

CDR3 loop: CAAEGTGNNEQFF. The CDR3 coding sequence is TGTGCCGCAGAGGGGACAGGTAACAATGAGCAGTTCTTC. V gene TRBV24-1 combines with J gene TRBJ2-1, with 8 positions matching TRBD1. CDR3 length equals 13 residues. Germline values: CDR1 KGHDR, CDR2 SFDVKD. Unmatched junction bases numbered 8, after V lost 12 bases and J lost 5 bases.